This T cell receptor beta chain was identified during a study of blood T cell repertoires in COVID-19. Profiled with immunoSEQ multiplex PCR; TCRdb holds only in-frame clones, not every one. Here the sample spans roughly 150,000 clones, 70% to 90% being singletons. V dropped 4 bases and J dropped 1; count of bases not matched to a gene: 7. Germline V gene lookup returns CDR1 SGHVS and CDR2 FNYEAQ. The CDR3 has 15 amino acids. Before being deemed recovered, Cohort 3 donors had two negative PCRs, clearance, or symptom resolution. The chain carries TRBV7-6 and TRBJ2-7, with 7 bases identical to TRBD2. Source material: PBMCs or T cells enriched from blood (not recorded which). The TCR originated in a woman aged 40 to 49 who had recovered from COVID-19. The DNA of the CDR3 is TGTGCCAGCAGCTCTATAGCGGGCGAGTCCTACGAGCAGTACTTC. Translation gives CASSSIAGESYEQYF.